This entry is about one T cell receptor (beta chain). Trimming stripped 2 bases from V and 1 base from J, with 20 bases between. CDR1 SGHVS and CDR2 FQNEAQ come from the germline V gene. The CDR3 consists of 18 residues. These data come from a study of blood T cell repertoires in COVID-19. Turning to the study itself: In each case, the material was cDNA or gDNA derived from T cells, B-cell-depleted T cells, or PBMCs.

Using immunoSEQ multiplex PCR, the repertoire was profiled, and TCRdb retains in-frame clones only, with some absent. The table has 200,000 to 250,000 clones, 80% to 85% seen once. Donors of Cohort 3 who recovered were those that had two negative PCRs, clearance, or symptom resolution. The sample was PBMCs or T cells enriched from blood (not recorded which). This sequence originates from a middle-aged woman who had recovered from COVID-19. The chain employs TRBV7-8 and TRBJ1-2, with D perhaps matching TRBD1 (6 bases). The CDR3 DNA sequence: TGTGCCAGCAGCTTACAGGGAGGGACACGCGACTTTAACTATGGCTACACCTTC. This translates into CASSLQGGTRDFNYGYTF.